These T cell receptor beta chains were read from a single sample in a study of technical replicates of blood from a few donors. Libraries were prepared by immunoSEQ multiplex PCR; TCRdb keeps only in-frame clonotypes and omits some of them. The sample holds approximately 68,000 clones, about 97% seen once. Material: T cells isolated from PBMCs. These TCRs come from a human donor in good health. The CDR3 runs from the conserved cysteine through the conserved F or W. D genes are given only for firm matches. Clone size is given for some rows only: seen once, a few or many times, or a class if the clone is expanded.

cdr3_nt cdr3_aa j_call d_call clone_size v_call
TGTGCCAGCAGCCGCCCACTAGTCATCAATGAGCAGTTCTTC CASSRPLVINEQFF TRBJ2-1 - - TRBV11-3
TGTGCCAGTAGTATAGGGAGATCAGGGGGGGCCAACGTCCTGACTTTC CASSIGRSGGANVLTF TRBJ2-6 - - TRBV19
TGTGCCAGCACCAGAGCTGGGCGGGCGTATGGCTACACCTTC CASTRAGRAYGYTF TRBJ1-2 - - TRBV11-2
TGTGCCAGCTCAGAGGGCTTGGGGACTGAAGCTTTCTTT CASSEGLGTEAFF TRBJ1-1 - - TRBV18
TGTGCCAGCAGCTTGGCTAGCGGGAGCACCGGGGAGCTGTTTTTT CASSLASGSTGELFF TRBJ2-2 TRBD2 - TRBV5-4
TGCGCCAGCAGCCAAGTGTTCAGGGGGCAAGAGACCCAGTACTTC CASSQVFRGQETQYF TRBJ2-5 TRBD1 - TRBV4-1
TGTGCCGCCTTACAGGGACAGAGCACTGAAGCTTTCTTT CAALQGQSTEAFF TRBJ1-1 TRBD1 once TRBV28
TGTGCCAGCGCAAGCGGGAGTTACAATGAGCAGTTCTTC CASASGSYNEQFF TRBJ2-1 TRBD2 - TRBV11-3
TGTGCCAGCAGCTCACAAGGCGGGAGCACAGATACGCAGTATTTT CASSSQGGSTDTQYF TRBJ2-3 - - TRBV7-3
TGTGCCAGCAGCCAAAACCCGACTGTTGAAGCTTTCTTT CASSQNPTVEAFF TRBJ1-1 - - TRBV6-5
TGTGCCAGCACCCATGGGACTAAGACGTACAATGAGCAGTTCTTC CASTHGTKTYNEQFF TRBJ2-1 TRBD2 - TRBV6-5
TGTGCCAGCAGCGCTAGCGGGAGTAATCGGAATACGCAGTATTTT CASSASGSNRNTQYF TRBJ2-3 TRBD2 - TRBV9
TGTGCCAGCAGTGCACAGGGGGGAACCACTGAAGCTTTCTTT CASSAQGGTTEAFF TRBJ1-1 TRBD1 - TRBV7-9
TGTGCCAGCAGCTTATATCAACCGGGACAGGGAAATGGCTACACCTTC CASSLYQPGQGNGYTF TRBJ1-2 TRBD1 - TRBV7-8
TGTGCCAGCAGTTTCTCAGGAAAAAACTATGGCTACACCTTC CASSFSGKNYGYTF TRBJ1-2 - - TRBV27
TGCAGCGTTGTAGTATCTGGGGCCAACGTCCTGACTTTC CSVVVSGANVLTF TRBJ2-6 - - TRBV29-1
TGTGCCAGCAGCGCCGGGACAAATAGCAATCAGCCCCAGCATTTT CASSAGTNSNQPQHF TRBJ1-5 - - TRBV9
TGTGCCAGTAGTATAGGGGCGGGCCCTAAAAACCAAGAGACCCAGTACTTC CASSIGAGPKNQETQYF TRBJ2-5 - - TRBV19
TGTGCCAGCAGCCAACAGGGGAGCGTCAATGAGCAGTTCTTC CASSQQGSVNEQFF TRBJ2-1 TRBD1 - TRBV7-2
TGTGCCAGCAGCTTGTATCAGGGGGCGATAACCGGGGAGCTGTTTTTT CASSLYQGAITGELFF TRBJ2-2 TRBD1 - TRBV5-6
TGTGCCAGCAGCAATAGCGCCGGGGAGCTGTTTTTT CASSNSAGELFF TRBJ2-2 - - TRBV6-5
TGTGCCAGCAGCGTAGGGTGGGGGGTCAGAAACACCATATATTTT CASSVGWGVRNTIYF TRBJ1-3 - - TRBV9
TGTGCCAGCAGCTTTCTAGCGGGAGATACGCAGTATTTT CASSFLAGDTQYF TRBJ2-3 TRBD2 - TRBV7-7
TGTGCCAGCAGCCTCGCCGAGACAGGGTTCTCTGGAAACACCATATATTTT CASSLAETGFSGNTIYF TRBJ1-3 TRBD1 - TRBV7-8
TGTGCCAACGCGGAGAACACTGAAGCTTTCTTT CANAENTEAFF TRBJ1-1 - - TRBV11-3
TGTGCCAGCAGCCAAGGAGCGGGAGGGATTAACAATGAGCAGTTCTTC CASSQGAGGINNEQFF TRBJ2-1 TRBD2 - TRBV4-2
TGTGCCAGCAGCTCCGGGACAGCTTATCAGCCCCAGCATTTT CASSSGTAYQPQHF TRBJ1-5 TRBD1 - TRBV11-2
TGTGCCACCGAGGAGACTCCAAATTCAGAAAAACTGTTTTTT CATEETPNSEKLFF TRBJ1-4 - - TRBV19
TGTGCCAGCACCGGACAGGGGCACACCTACGAGCAGTACTTC CASTGQGHTYEQYF TRBJ2-7 TRBD1 - TRBV6-1
TGTGCCAGCAGCTTCCTAAGGGGGCACCCCCTTTACGAGCAGTACTTC CASSFLRGHPLYEQYF TRBJ2-7 TRBD1 - TRBV13
TGTGCCAGTACCCAGCGCAGCTCCTACAATGAGCAGTTCTTC CASTQRSSYNEQFF TRBJ2-1 - once TRBV19
TGTGCCAGCAGTTCCCTGCGTAGCGGGAGCACCGGGGAGCTGTTTTTT CASSSLRSGSTGELFF TRBJ2-2 TRBD2 - TRBV6-5
TGTGCCAGCAGTGTCAGGGTGGGGGGCTACACCTTC CASSVRVGGYTF TRBJ1-2 - - TRBV2
TGTGCCAGCAGACCAGACAGGGGTAGGGCCCAGTACTTC CASRPDRGRAQYF TRBJ2-5 TRBD1 - TRBV6-1
TGTGCCAGCGGAGGGACTAGCGGGCTCACAGATACGCAGTATTTT CASGGTSGLTDTQYF TRBJ2-3 TRBD2 - TRBV2